This entry lists 32 T cell receptor beta chains sequenced from one sample in a study of Graves' ophthalmopathy and Graves' hyperthyroidism. For repertoire sequencing, the TCR beta CDR3 regions were amplified from RNA transcripts. Amplification began with first-round RT-PCR using HTBI primers, then second-round multiplex PCR was performed. Via MiXCR, TCRdb re-called the multiplex PCR reads, giving one row per CDR3 protein. The sample contains approximately 700,000 distinct CDR3 sequences, approximately 40% of which appear only once. Material for sequencing was peripheral blood. The receptors shown here come from an adult man with Graves' ophthalmopathy.

The rearrangement links TRBV24-1 to TRBJ1-5, with D possibly TRBD1 on 6 matching bases. Germline CDR1 and CDR2: KGHDR and SFDVKD. V shed 5 bases and J shed 4 bases, with 14 bases lying between them. The CDR3 sequence is 15 residues long. The CDR3 DNA reads as TGTGCCACCAGTGCCAGCGGACAGTCAAATCAGCCCCAGCATTTT. As protein: CATSASGQSNQPQHF.

Remarks on this clonotype: The junction and the germline gene differ at one end; a read error may be behind it. The chain recombines TRBV7-9 with TRBJ1-1; 7 bases fit TRBD1. This CDR3 has 15 amino acids. Germline V gene sequence: CDR1 SEHNR, CDR2 FQNEAQ (reference sequence). For the CDR3, the DNA is TGCGCCAGCACCGAGGGGGGACAGCAGAACACTGAAGCTTTCTTT. This codes for CASTEGGQQNTEAFF.

J is TRBJ1-3 and V is TRBV29-1; a possible D gene is TRBD1 (6 bases). The CDR3 length is 12 residues. Deletions cut 6 bases from V and 8 bases from J, with 14 bases between. CDR1 and CDR2 (germline): SQVTM, ANQGSEA. DNA for the CDR3: TGCAGCGTCCCGACAGGACCAGACACCATATATTTT. Amino acid sequence: CSVPTGPDTIYF.

Concerning this clonotype: No conserved phenylalanine or tryptophan is present at the end of the CDR3, so a read error is the likely explanation. The genes are TRBV7-9 and TRBJ2-5; TRBD1 matches 9 bases. V lost 4 bases, J lost 2 bases, and 2 bases stayed unmatched. Germline V gene lookup returns CDR1 SEHNR and CDR2 FQNEAQ (reference sequence). The CDR3 is made up of 14 amino acids. The CDR3 coding sequence is TGTGCCAGCAGCTGGGGACAGGGACAAGAGACCCAGTACTGC. Protein sequence: CASSWGQGQETQYC.

Note on this clonotype: A junction end diverges from the germline sequence, so it may reflect a read error. The chain carries TRBV7-9 and TRBJ1-4; tentatively, D is TRBD1 (6 bases). Germline V gene lookup returns CDR1 SEHNR and CDR2 FQNEAQ (reference sequence). The CDR3 length is 14 residues. The CDR3 region is CASSQTGFNEKLLF. The CDR3 DNA is TGTGCCAGCAGCCAGACAGGCTTTAATGAAAAACTGCTTTTT.

This chain uses TRBV29-1 with TRBJ1-5; unclear D gene. Per the germline V gene, CDR1 is SQVTM and CDR2 is ANQGSEA. CDR3 size: 15 residues. The V end lost 8 bases, the J end lost 5 bases, and 22 bases lay between the germline ends. The CDR3 loop reads CSNEGPWEVDQPQHF. The CDR3 nucleotides read TGCAGCAATGAAGGACCATGGGAAGTCGATCAGCCCCAGCATTTT.

To note about this clonotype: Mismatch with germline at one junction end may stem from a read error. The gene calls are TRBV10-2 and TRBJ1-2; D remains unclear. The germline V gene has CDR1 WSHSY and CDR2 SAAADI. This CDR3 spans 9 amino acids. The CDR3 loop is CASSESGFF. The CDR3 region has the DNA TGCGCCAGCAGTGAGTCAGGGTTCTTC.

This clonotype was counted at least ten times. The rearrangement joins TRBV7-2 to TRBJ2-5, with 9 bases lining up with TRBD2. Trimming removed 1 base from V and 3 bases from J; junction bases left unmatched: 6. The CDR3 length is 16 residues. From germline, CDR1 is SGHTA and CDR2 FQGNSA. The DNA of the CDR3 is TGTGCCAGCAGCTTAGGCCAAGCGGGGGGAGAAGAGACCCAGTACTTC. Amino acid sequence: CASSLGQAGGEETQYF.

The chain combines TRBV3-1 with TRBJ1-2, with no clear D. The ends were cut back, 1 base at V and 13 bases at J, with 13 bases in the middle. The CDR3 extends over 12 amino acids. Germline CDR1 and CDR2: LGHDT and YNNKEL (reference sequence). The CDR3 sequence is CASSQGQSVSTF. The CDR3 nucleotides are TGTGCCAGCAGCCAAGGGCAAAGCGTCAGCACCTTC.

The chain is built from TRBV6-5 and TRBJ1-1; possible D gene TRBD1, 6 bases. Germline values: CDR1 MNHEY, CDR2 SVGAGI. This CDR3 is 12 amino acids long. V lost 10 bases to trimming and J lost 6 bases, with 15 bases between them. CDR3 loop: CATTQGSAEAFF. The CDR3 DNA sequence: TGTGCCACCACACAGGGATCGGCTGAAGCTTTCTTT.

The gene calls are TRBV20-1 and TRBJ1-1, with 9 bases aligning to TRBD1. Germline CDR1 is DFQATT and CDR2 is SNEGSKA (reference sequence). The CDR3 loop spans 15 amino acids. The V segment lost 5 bases and the J segment 3 bases; nucleotides outside the gene matches: 10. The CDR3 loop reads CSAPGQGGWDTEAFF. The DNA for the CDR3 is TGCAGTGCTCCGGGACAGGGAGGGTGGGACACTGAAGCTTTCTTT.

The chain has TRBV7-9 and TRBJ1-5, with D hard to call. V lost 5 bases and J 7 bases, leaving 9 bases between the germline ends. From germline, CDR1 is SEHNR and CDR2 FQNEAQ (reference sequence). The CDR3 loop spans 12 amino acids. The CDR3 loop is CASSQVPQPQHF. The CDR3 bases are TGTGCCAGCAGCCAGGTTCCCCAGCCCCAGCATTTT.

Notes on this clonotype: A read error may be the cause here, since a much bigger clone is one base away. V usage is TRBV11-1 and J usage is TRBJ1-2; weak D call: TRBD1 (6 bases). The germline V gene encodes CDR1 SGHAT and CDR2 FQDESV (reference sequence). CDR3 size: 13 residues. CDR3 nucleotides: TGTGCCAGCAGCCGGACAGAGCTTTATGGCTACATCTTC. Translating gives CASSRTELYGYIF.

The V and J genes are TRBV24-1 and TRBJ2-2, with 10 bases lining up with TRBD1. The CDR3 length is 17 residues. V dropped 5 bases and J dropped 3; count of bases not matched to a gene: 8. The germline CDR1 and CDR2 sequences are KGHDR and SFDVKD. CDR3 bases: TGTGCCACCAGTGGTCACAGGACAGGGGGTTACACCGGGGAGCTGTTTTTT. Its translation is CATSGHRTGGYTGELFF.

This sequence joins TRBV10-3 and TRBJ2-7; TRBD2 matches 7 bases. V was clipped by 10 bases and J by 0 bases; unmatched bases: 9. The CDR3 has 14 residues. Germline loops: CDR1 ENHRY, CDR2 SYGVKD. CDR3 nucleotide sequence: TGTGCCAGCACCTTTAGCGGGTACTCCTACGAGCAGTACTTC. Residues: CASTFSGYSYEQYF.

This clonotype has a single count. The conserved phenylalanine or tryptophan normally closing the CDR3 is absent here, so this likely arose from a read error. The DNA is omitted, as the CDR3 cannot be located on it reliably, and the CDR3 follows TCRdb's listing. The chain combines TRBV7-2 with TRBJ1-6. Termini included, the CDR3 measures 8 amino acids. Germline CDR1 SGHTA, CDR2 FQGNSA. CDR3 in amino acids: CASSSENY.

To note about this clonotype: One end of the junction does not line up with germline, which may come from a read error. The CDR3 sequence is CASSSARGDSF. CDR3 bases: TGTGCCAGCAGCTCAGCCAGAGGTGATTCTTTT. This chain joins TRBV10-3 and TRBJ1-1; D unclear. The germline CDR1 and CDR2 sequences are ENHRY and SYGVKD. The CDR3 is made up of 11 amino acids.

This clonotype was found many times. The chain combines TRBV7-3 with TRBJ1-1, with D uncertain. Trimming took 2 bases from V and 4 from J, leaving 14 bases between them. Germline V gives CDR1 SGHTA, CDR2 FQGTGA. The CDR3 is 15 amino acids. The CDR3 DNA reads TGTGCCAGCAGCTTACTGGGAGGGCACGGCACTGAAGCTTTCTTT. Translating gives CASSLLGGHGTEAFF. The full variable domain, completed using reference TRBV7-3 and TRBJ1-1, is GAGVSQTPSNKVTEKGKYVELRCDPISGHTALYWYRQSLGQGPEFLIYFQGTGAADDSGLPNDRFFAVRPEGSVSTLKIQRTERGDSAVYLCASSLLGGHGTEAFFGQGTRLTVV.

The V and J genes are TRBV20-1 and TRBJ2-7; D ambiguous. The CDR3 extends over 12 amino acids. The V end was cut by 4 bases, the J end by 0 bases, with 7 bases between. Germline loops: CDR1 DFQATT, CDR2 SNEGSKA (reference sequence). CDR3 nucleotides: TGCAGTGCTATCCGGGCCTCCTACGAGCAGTACTTC. Translating gives CSAIRASYEQYF.

As regards this clonotype: Mismatch with germline at one junction end may stem from a read error. The chain employs TRBV10-3 and TRBJ1-2; no definite D call. This CDR3 spans 17 amino acids. Germline CDR1 and CDR2: ENHRY and SYGVKD. The DNA of the CDR3 is TGTGCCAGCAGTTACAGCCTTATAGAGGGAGACGGGTATGGCTACACCTTC. Translating gives CASSYSLIEGDGYGYTF.

About this clonotype itself: Possible read error: a much larger clone is one base away. The rearrangement joins TRBV5-6 to TRBJ2-7, with a possible D match to TRBD2 (6 bases). Germline CDR1 reads SGHDT; CDR2 reads YYEEEE. With 1 base removed from V and 2 bases from J, the gap between germline ends came to 16 bases. The CDR3 runs 16 residues. CDR3 DNA: TGTGCCAGCAGCTTGCGGTCGGGGAGGCTAACCTACGAGCAGTACTTC. This translates into CASSLRSGRLTYEQYF. Combining the CDR3 with reference TRBV5-6 and TRBJ2-7 gives the whole variable domain DAGVTQSPTHLIKTRGQQVTLRCSPKSGHDTVSWYQQALGQGPQFIFQYYEEEERQRGNFPDRFSGHQFPNYSSELNVNALLLGDSALYLCASSLRSGRLTYEQYFGPGTRLTVT.

The rearrangement links TRBV9 to TRBJ1-6; D remains unclear. The CDR3 runs 13 residues. Deletions cut 4 bases from V and 8 bases from J, with 10 bases between. CDR1 and CDR2 from the germline V gene are SGDLS and YYNGEE. The CDR3 nucleotides are TGTGCCAGCAGCCCAGAAAAGGATTCACCCCTCCACTTT. The encoded protein is CASSPEKDSPLHF.

In its sample, this clonotype was seen many times. This rearrangement joins TRBV15 to TRBJ1-2; the D is unclear. From germline, CDR1 is LNHNV and CDR2 YYDKDF (reference sequence). The CDR3 is 16 amino acids. V was shortened by 4 bases and J by 2 bases, with 17 bases between the two germline ends. The CDR3 region is CATSNLGTATNYGYTF. The CDR3 bases are TGTGCCACCAGCAATTTGGGAACGGCAACAAACTATGGCTACACCTTC.

In its sample, this clonotype was seen many times. The chain combines TRBV7-2 with TRBJ1-2; 7 bases are a match to TRBD1. Germline CDR1 SGHTA, CDR2 FQGNSA. The CDR3 consists of 15 residues. V trimming: 2 bases; J trimming: 8 bases; junction bases outside the gene matches: 11. The CDR3 here is CASSLSSSGGGGYTF. The CDR3 nucleotides are TGTGCCAGCAGCTTAAGTAGCTCAGGGGGTGGAGGCTACACCTTC.

The chain employs TRBV25-1 and TRBJ2-2; no firm D call. V dropped 8 bases and J dropped 6 bases, with 25 bases sitting between them. Germline V gene sequence: CDR1 MGHDK, CDR2 SYGVNS. The CDR3 contains 17 residues. This CDR3 is CASSPIELYNVPGELFF. DNA for the CDR3: TGTGCCAGCTCACCGATTGAGTTATATAACGTCCCCGGGGAGCTGTTTTTT.

In this sample, this clonotype turned up many times. This rearrangement joins TRBV25-1 to TRBJ2-7; tentatively, D is TRBD2 (6 bases). The CDR3 has 15 residues. The ends were cut back, 3 bases at V and 1 base at J, with 13 bases in the middle. Germline assignment: CDR1 MGHDK and CDR2 SYGVNS. In DNA, the CDR3 is TGTGCCAGCAGTGAGGGACTCTCTGGGTCCTACGAGCAGTACTTC. This translates into CASSEGLSGSYEQYF.

The chain recombines TRBV7-9 with TRBJ2-3; TRBD2 aligns across 7 bases. The CDR3 is 16 residues long. Germline assignment: CDR1 SEHNR and CDR2 FQNEAQ (reference sequence). The junction had 6 bases not matched to a gene; V was cut back by 3 bases and J by 0 bases. CDR3: CASSFGSGASTDTQYF. In DNA, the CDR3 is TGTGCCAGCAGCTTTGGCAGCGGGGCTAGCACAGATACGCAGTATTTT.

The count of this clonotype is one. The gene calls are TRBV5-1 and TRBJ2-5; D call uncertain. Germline V gene data show CDR1 as SGHRS and CDR2 as YFSETQ. Between the trimmed V and J ends, which lost 5 bases and 5 bases, there was a span of 10 bases. This CDR3 spans 12 amino acids. The CDR3 loop reads CASRPSVETQYF. In DNA, the CDR3 is TGCGCCAGCAGACCGTCAGTGGAGACCCAGTACTTC.

Many counts were recorded for this clonotype. The rearrangement links TRBV20-1 to TRBJ2-5, with TRBD2 identical over 10 bases. The CDR3 loop spans 14 amino acids. Germline V gene lookup returns CDR1 DFQATT and CDR2 SNEGSKA (reference sequence). The ends lost 2 bases at V and 5 bases at J; junction bases unmatched: 5. The CDR3 loop reads CSARTSGVGETQYF. The CDR3 DNA sequence: TGCAGTGCTAGAACTAGCGGGGTGGGGGAGACCCAGTACTTC.

The rearrangement uses TRBV25-1 and TRBJ2-7; D ambiguous. The ends were cut back, 2 bases at V and 2 bases at J, with 16 bases in the middle. Germline V lookup: CDR1 MGHDK, CDR2 SYGVNS. CDR3 length equals 16 residues. CDR3 bases: TGTGCCAGCAGTGAAATGCGTTCAGACACAGCCTACGAGCAGTACTTC. Translation: CASSEMRSDTAYEQYF.

The chain has TRBV9 and TRBJ2-2; 7 nucleotides align to TRBD2. The length of the CDR3 is 16 residues. Per the germline V gene, CDR1 is SGDLS and CDR2 is YYNGEE. V gave up 2 bases and J gave up 1 base; unmatched junction bases: 5. This CDR3 is CASSVPASGNTGELFF. As DNA, the CDR3 is TGTGCCAGCAGCGTTCCGGCTAGCGGGAACACCGGGGAGCTGTTTTTT. Looking up the rest from reference TRBV9 and TRBJ2-2 gives the full variable domain: DSGVTQTPKHLITATGQRVTLRCSPRSGDLSVYWYQQSLDQGLQFLIQYYNGEERAKGNILERFSAQQFPDLHSELNLSSLELGDSALYFCASSVPASGNTGELFFGEGSRLTVL.

J is TRBJ1-6 and V is TRBV10-3; D call uncertain. V gave up 5 bases and J gave up 10 bases, with 12 bases separating them. Germline V CDR1 and CDR2: ENHRY, SYGVKD. The CDR3 is made up of 13 amino acids. CDR3 nucleotide sequence: TGTGCCATCAGTAGCGGGGAGGACTCACCCCTCCACTTT. It codes for CAISSGEDSPLHF.